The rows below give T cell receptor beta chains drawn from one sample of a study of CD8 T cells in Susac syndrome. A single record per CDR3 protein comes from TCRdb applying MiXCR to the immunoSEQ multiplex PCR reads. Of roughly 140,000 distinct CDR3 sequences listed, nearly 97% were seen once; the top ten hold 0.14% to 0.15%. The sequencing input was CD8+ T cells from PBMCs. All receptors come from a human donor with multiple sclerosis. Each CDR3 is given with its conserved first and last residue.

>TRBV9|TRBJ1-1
CASSTRTELNTEAFF
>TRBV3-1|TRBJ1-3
CASSQYPNSGNTIYF
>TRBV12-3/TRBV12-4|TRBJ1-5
CASSFHDSNQPQHF
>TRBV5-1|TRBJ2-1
CASEGSYNEQFF
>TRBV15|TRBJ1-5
CATSRVRDGRGNQPQHF
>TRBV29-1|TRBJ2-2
CSASSGQVNTGELFF
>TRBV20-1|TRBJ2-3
CSARVLAGATTDTQYF
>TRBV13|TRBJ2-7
CASSSTGDPREQYF
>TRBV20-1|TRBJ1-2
CSAKEGGRLSHGYTF
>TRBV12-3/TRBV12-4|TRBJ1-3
CASSLGESGNTIYF
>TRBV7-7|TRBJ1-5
CASSLDPNQPQHF
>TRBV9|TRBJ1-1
CASSVGGHPTKNTEAFF
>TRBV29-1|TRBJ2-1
CSVEEVGRPDRGSGYYDEQFF
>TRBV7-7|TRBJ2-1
CASSLGTPGNEQFF
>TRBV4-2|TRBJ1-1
CASSQQGPVGAFF
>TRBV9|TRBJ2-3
CASSAQGEDTQYF
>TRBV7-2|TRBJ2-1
CASSGPGLAIYNEQFF
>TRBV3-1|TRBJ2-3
CASSQDPQGVGDTQYF
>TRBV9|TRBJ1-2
CASSVNNDRGGYTF
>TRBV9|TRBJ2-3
CASSPSGGFPWDTQYF
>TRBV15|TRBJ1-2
CATSNITSGPYGYTF
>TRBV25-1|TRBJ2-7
CASSDYRRSYEQYF
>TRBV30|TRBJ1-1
CAWSHGTGGTTAFF
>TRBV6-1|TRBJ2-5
CASSPLPGTPGMETQYF
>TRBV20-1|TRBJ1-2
CSARDTGRSYGYTF
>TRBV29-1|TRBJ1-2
CSVEQPYGYTF
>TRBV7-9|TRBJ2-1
CASSLDDNEQFF
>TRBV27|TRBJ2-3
CASSLRTGVFSHADTQYF
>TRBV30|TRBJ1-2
CAWSLGGLGYTF
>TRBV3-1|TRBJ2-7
CASSTPRLAGFYEQYF
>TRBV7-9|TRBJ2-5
CASSRGQSGETQYF
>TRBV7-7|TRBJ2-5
CASSSHLRRGGQETQYF
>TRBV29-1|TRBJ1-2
CSTGNPIKANYGYTF
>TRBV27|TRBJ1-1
CASSDIGGGFVTEAFF
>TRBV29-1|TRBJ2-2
CSVDTLERNTGELFF
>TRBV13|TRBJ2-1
CASCWRRGSYNEQFF
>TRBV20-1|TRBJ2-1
CSADPDRGSSYNEQLF
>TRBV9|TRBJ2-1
CASSGTGVDNEQFF
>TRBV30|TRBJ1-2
CAWDRGQGYTF
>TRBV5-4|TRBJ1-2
CASSGDNYGYTF
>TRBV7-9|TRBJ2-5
CASSTDRGYKTQYF
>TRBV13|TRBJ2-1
CASSSSSVNEQFF
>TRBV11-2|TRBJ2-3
CASSIRAGFTDTQYF
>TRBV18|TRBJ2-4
CASSPESVGGAPIQYF
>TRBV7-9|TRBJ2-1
CASSLVHDNEQFF
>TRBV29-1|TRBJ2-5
CSVGRDWRVETQYF
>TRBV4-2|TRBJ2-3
CASSHYGRGTDTQYF
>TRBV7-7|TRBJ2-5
CASSPNDREETQYF
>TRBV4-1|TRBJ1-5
CASSQVLKGNQPQHF
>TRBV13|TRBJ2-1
CASSKGINEQFF
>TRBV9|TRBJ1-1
CASSGYNTEAFF
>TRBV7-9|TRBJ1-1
CASSLAVGRRTEAFF
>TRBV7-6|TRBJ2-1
CASTTPTSGGTNEQFF
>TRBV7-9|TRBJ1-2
CASSLGGQRLNYGYTF
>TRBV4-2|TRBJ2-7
CASSQEIYYEQYF